This TCR beta chain was recorded in a study of OX40 agonist ivuxolimab in advanced cancers. Background on the study: Clinicians treated patients with ivuxolimab, an agonistic anti-OX40 (CD134) antibody. Study findings and constraints: Relative to CD4+ cells, CD8+ T cells on average had more expanded clones.

CDR1 and CDR2 from the germline V gene are MDHEN and SYDVKM. Trimming removed 2 bases at V and 0 bases at J, with 8 bases between. The CDR3 runs 15 residues. As regards this clone: Its specificity is unknown.

Individuals having autoimmune disease history or systemic immunosuppression were not enrolled. Method: immunoSEQ multiplex PCR; TCRdb's copy keeps in-frame clones and lacks some. The repertoire holds 70,000 to 90,000 clones, with around four fifths as singletons. The sequencing here drew on CD4+ or CD8+ T cells sorted from blood, taken in a trial of the OX40 agonist ivuxolimab. The chain uses TRBV28 and TRBJ1-3; D remains unclear. This TCR came from an adult with an advanced solid tumor such as melanoma, head and neck, liver or kidney cancer. CDR3 nucleotides: TGTGCCAGCAGTTTAGCGGCAACCTCTGGAAACACCATATATTTT. Encoded protein: CASSLAATSGNTIYF.